This TCR beta chain was recovered during a study of blood T cell repertoires in COVID-19. Across the study: PBMCs, B-cell-depleted T cells, or T cells provided the cDNA or gDNA that made up the material.

This CDR3 has 11 residues. The ends were cut back, 6 bases at V and 3 bases at J, with 6 bases in the middle. The germline V gene encodes CDR1 SGHAT and CDR2 FQNNGV. Study processing details: Nucleated cell number was recorded as an estimate derived from reference gene primer amplification. The repertoire was sequenced with immunoSEQ multiplex PCR; TCRdb's copy has only in-frame clones and lacks some. The V and J calls and clone size were taken over from that table, and D and trimming were inferred from the DNA. The sample carries 200,000 to 250,000 clones, around 88% recorded once. V and J are TRBV11-2 and TRBJ2-7; D is unresolved. The sample was peripheral blood. The origin of this receptor is a middle-aged man with active or convalescent COVID-19. In nucleotides, the CDR3 is TGTGCCAGCAGTCGTCTCTACGAGCAGTACTTC. Translating gives CASSRLYEQYF.